A selection of T cell receptor beta chains follows, all from one sample in a study of blood T cell repertoires in COVID-19. Produced via immunoSEQ multiplex PCR; TCRdb's table is partial and in-frame only. The repertoire holds fewer than 200,000 clones, with 85% as singletons. The sample taken for sequencing was peripheral blood. The source of these receptors is a woman aged 80 or over with COVID-19, enrolled during active disease. Each CDR3 is given with its conserved first and last residue. A D gene is named only where the DNA matches it firmly. Clone size is not always given. Where it is, it says once, few, many or a class for expanded clones.

d_gene: .
v_gene: TRBV3-1/TRBV3-2
j_gene: TRBJ2-3
abundance: .
CDR3aa: CASSQRDSTDTQYF
CDR3nt: TGTGCCAGCAGCCAACGCGATAGCACAGATACGCAGTATTTT

d_gene: .
v_gene: TRBV5-1
j_gene: TRBJ2-3
abundance: .
CDR3aa: CASSLWGQDTDTQYF
CDR3nt: TGCGCCAGCAGCTTGTGGGGGCAGGACACAGATACGCAGTATTTT

d_gene: .
v_gene: TRBV5-1
j_gene: TRBJ1-6
abundance: .
CDR3aa: CASSLGFGSSYNSPLHF
CDR3nt: TGCGCCAGCAGCTTGGGTTTCGGGAGCTCCTATAATTCACCCCTCCACTTT

d_gene: .
v_gene: TRBV3-1/TRBV3-2
j_gene: TRBJ1-2
abundance: .
CDR3aa: CASGRGGAGYGYTF
CDR3nt: TGTGCCAGCGGTCGCGGGGGCGCGGGCTATGGCTACACCTTC

d_gene: TRBD2
v_gene: TRBV29-1
j_gene: TRBJ2-1
abundance: .
CDR3aa: CSVGGTSGVREQFF
CDR3nt: TGCAGCGTGGGTGGGACTAGCGGCGTCCGCGAGCAGTTCTTC

d_gene: .
v_gene: TRBV10-3
j_gene: TRBJ1-2
abundance: .
CDR3aa: CAISEEGRPNYGYTF
CDR3nt: TGTGCCATCAGTGAGGAGGGCAGACCGAACTATGGCTACACCTTC

d_gene: TRBD1
v_gene: TRBV6-5
j_gene: TRBJ2-1
abundance: .
CDR3aa: CASWGTGANNEQFF
CDR3nt: TGTGCCTCCTGGGGGACAGGGGCAAACAATGAGCAGTTCTTC

d_gene: .
v_gene: TRBV5-1
j_gene: TRBJ2-2
abundance: .
CDR3aa: CASSVHSNTGELFF
CDR3nt: TGCGCCAGCAGTGTCCACTCGAACACCGGGGAGCTGTTTTTT

d_gene: TRBD1
v_gene: TRBV29-1
j_gene: TRBJ2-3
abundance: .
CDR3aa: CSVSRGTGTTDTQYF
CDR3nt: TGCAGCGTCTCACGCGGGACAGGGACCACAGATACGCAGTATTTT

d_gene: TRBD2
v_gene: TRBV7-3
j_gene: TRBJ2-5
abundance: .
CDR3aa: CASSFSRGSQETQYF
CDR3nt: TGTGCCAGCAGCTTTTCGCGGGGGTCCCAAGAGACCCAGTACTTC

d_gene: .
v_gene: TRBV19
j_gene: TRBJ2-2
abundance: .
CDR3aa: CASSTQNTGELFF
CDR3nt: TGTGCCAGTAGTACCCAGAACACCGGGGAGCTGTTTTTT

d_gene: .
v_gene: TRBV7-7
j_gene: TRBJ2-5
abundance: .
CDR3aa: CASSYSGQQETQYF
CDR3nt: TGTGCTAGCAGTTATAGCGGTCAACAAGAGACCCAGTACTTC

d_gene: .
v_gene: TRBV5-1
j_gene: TRBJ1-5
abundance: few
CDR3aa: CASSSLKMPQHF
CDR3nt: TGCGCCAGCAGCTCCCTAAAAATGCCCCAGCATTTT

d_gene: .
v_gene: TRBV19
j_gene: TRBJ2-3
abundance: .
CDR3aa: CASSTGTQGVDTQYF
CDR3nt: TGTGCCAGTAGTACCGGGACACAAGGAGTAGATACGCAGTATTTT

d_gene: TRBD2
v_gene: TRBV6-6
j_gene: TRBJ2-7
abundance: few
CDR3aa: CASSLSLAVNYEQYF
CDR3nt: TGTGCCAGCAGTTTATCCCTAGCGGTAAATTACGAGCAGTACTTC

d_gene: .
v_gene: TRBV5-1
j_gene: TRBJ2-7
abundance: .
CDR3aa: CASSLGASEYEQYF
CDR3nt: TGCGCCAGCAGCTTGGGTGCTAGCGAGTACGAGCAGTACTTC

d_gene: .
v_gene: TRBV5-1
j_gene: TRBJ2-3
abundance: .
CDR3aa: CASSLTSTDTQYF
CDR3nt: TGCGCCAGCAGCCTGACTAGCACAGATACGCAGTATTTT

d_gene: .
v_gene: TRBV5-1
j_gene: TRBJ1-2
abundance: once
CDR3aa: CASSPGGRNNYGYTF
CDR3nt: TGCGCCAGCAGCCCCGGGGGGCGGAATAACTATGGCTACACCTTC

d_gene: .
v_gene: TRBV5-8
j_gene: TRBJ1-5
abundance: once
CDR3aa: CASSLDQSPGQPQHF
CDR3nt: TGTGCCAGCAGCTTGGATCAGTCTCCGGGACAGCCCCAGCATTTT

d_gene: TRBD1
v_gene: TRBV5-1
j_gene: TRBJ2-7
abundance: .
CDR3aa: CASSRPGQGYEQYF
CDR3nt: TGCGCCAGCAGTAGACCGGGACAGGGGTACGAGCAGTACTTC

d_gene: .
v_gene: TRBV5-1
j_gene: TRBJ2-7
abundance: .
CDR3aa: CASSLVTFPPYEQYF
CDR3nt: TGCGCCAGCAGCTTGGTGACATTTCCCCCCTACGAGCAGTACTTC

d_gene: .
v_gene: TRBV5-1
j_gene: TRBJ1-1
abundance: .
CDR3aa: CASSLDGQAFF
CDR3nt: TGCGCCAGCAGCTTGGATGGCCAAGCTTTCTTT

d_gene: .
v_gene: TRBV3-1/TRBV3-2
j_gene: TRBJ2-7
abundance: .
CDR3aa: CASSQVTGFGEQYF
CDR3nt: TGTGCCAGCAGCCAAGTTACAGGGTTTGGGGAGCAGTACTTC

d_gene: .
v_gene: TRBV19
j_gene: TRBJ1-6
abundance: .
CDR3aa: CATRRREDSPLHF
CDR3nt: TGTGCCACTAGGAGGAGGGAGGATTCACCCCTCCACTTT

d_gene: .
v_gene: TRBV19
j_gene: TRBJ1-2
abundance: .
CDR3aa: CASSIQNYGYTF
CDR3nt: TGTGCCAGTAGTATACAAAACTATGGCTACACCTTC

d_gene: .
v_gene: TRBV9
j_gene: TRBJ2-7
abundance: .
CDR3aa: CASSVVGARFSIYEQYF
CDR3nt: TGTGCCAGCAGCGTAGTGGGGGCGCGGTTTAGTATTTACGAGCAGTACTTC

d_gene: TRBD2
v_gene: TRBV19
j_gene: TRBJ2-2
abundance: few
CDR3aa: CASSRTSPLNTGELFF
CDR3nt: TGTGCCAGTAGTAGGACTAGCCCCTTGAACACCGGGGAGCTGTTTTTT

d_gene: .
v_gene: TRBV4-1
j_gene: TRBJ1-5
abundance: .
CDR3aa: CASSQEGGGNQPQHF
CDR3nt: TGCGCCAGCAGCCAGGAGGGGGGGGGCAATCAGCCCCAGCATTTT

d_gene: TRBD1
v_gene: TRBV6-1
j_gene: TRBJ1-3
abundance: .
CDR3aa: CASSETGYGDTIYF
CDR3nt: TGTGCCAGCAGTGAGACAGGGTATGGAGACACCATATATTTT

d_gene: .
v_gene: TRBV10-2
j_gene: TRBJ1-2
abundance: .
CDR3aa: CASSALTGQPTFLSF
CDR3nt: TGCGCCAGCAGTGCCTTAACCGGACAGCCGACTTTTCTCTCCTTC

d_gene: .
v_gene: TRBV28
j_gene: TRBJ2-7
abundance: .
CDR3aa: CASSLGGYEQYF
CDR3nt: TGTGCCAGCAGTTTGGGGGGATACGAGCAGTACTTC

d_gene: .
v_gene: TRBV12-5
j_gene: TRBJ1-2
abundance: once
CDR3aa: CASGLGGGRGYTF
CDR3nt: TGTGCTAGTGGTTTGGGGGGAGGGCGAGGCTACACCTTC

d_gene: .
v_gene: TRBV14
j_gene: TRBJ1-4
abundance: .
CDR3aa: CASSQDSGFEEKLFF
CDR3nt: TGTGCCAGCAGCCAAGATTCCGGGTTTGAAGAAAAACTGTTTTTT

d_gene: TRBD1
v_gene: TRBV2
j_gene: TRBJ1-2
abundance: .
CDR3aa: CASRGTGEVYGYTF
CDR3nt: TGTGCCAGCAGAGGTACAGGGGAGGTCTATGGCTACACCTTC

d_gene: .
v_gene: TRBV5-8
j_gene: TRBJ1-6
abundance: .
CDR3aa: CASSFLIQSPLHF
CDR3nt: TGTGCCAGCAGCTTTCTAATTCAATCACCCCTCCACTTT

d_gene: .
v_gene: TRBV5-5
j_gene: TRBJ1-1
abundance: .
CDR3aa: CASSPTGLPNTEAFF
CDR3nt: TGTGCCAGCAGCCCAACGGGACTTCCGAACACTGAAGCTTTCTTT

d_gene: TRBD2
v_gene: TRBV7-3
j_gene: TRBJ2-1
abundance: once
CDR3aa: CASSFNPPGLAGGEQFF
CDR3nt: TGTGCCAGCAGCTTCAACCCTCCTGGACTAGCGGGAGGTGAGCAGTTCTTC

d_gene: .
v_gene: TRBV6-5
j_gene: TRBJ1-5
abundance: .
CDR3aa: CASSNLNQPQHF
CDR3nt: TGTGCCAGCAGTAACCTAAATCAGCCCCAGCATTTT

d_gene: TRBD1
v_gene: TRBV4-1
j_gene: TRBJ2-2
abundance: .
CDR3aa: CASSQEGQYPTGELFF
CDR3nt: TGCGCCAGCAGCCAAGAGGGACAGTATCCCACCGGGGAGCTGTTTTTT

d_gene: .
v_gene: TRBV5-6
j_gene: TRBJ1-6
abundance: .
CDR3aa: CASSSLGGEPLHF
CDR3nt: TGTGCCAGCAGCTCCCTGGGGGGGGAGCCCCTCCACTTT